This T cell receptor beta chain was obtained from a study of cytomegalovirus exposure and HLA in healthy donors. The CDR3 contains 15 residues. The germline gives CDR1 SGHRS, CDR2 YFSETQ. Trimming removed 0 bases from V and 5 bases from J, with 14 bases in between. Use of 60 Vbeta and 13 Jbeta primers characterized the PCR. Profiled with immunoSEQ multiplex PCR; TCRdb holds only in-frame clones, not every one. The data show about 160,000 clones, around four fifths seen once. The receptor was isolated from a female donor in good health and CMV-seronegative. The chain carries TRBV5-1 and TRBJ2-5; possibly TRBD2 for D (6 bases). Sequencing input: PBMCs. CDR3 sequence (DNA): TGCGCCAGCAGCTTGGACGGGACTCTAGGGGAGACCCAGTACTTC. It translates to CASSLDGTLGETQYF.